This passage covers 11 T cell receptor beta chains from one sample sequenced in a study of T cell repertoires in cytomegalovirus infection. TCRdb itself ran the reads through MiXCR, one entry per CDR3 protein. Among approximately 250,000 distinct CDR3 sequences, approximately 22% were seen once, and the ten largest hold about 20%. Sample: CD8+ T cells from PBMCs. The receptors were sampled from a human donor in good health (CMV status not recorded). Some clones in this sample may be carry-over from other donors' samples.

This clonotype was recorded a few times. The V and J genes are TRBV10-3 and TRBJ2-7; tentatively, D is TRBD2 (6 bases). Germline values: CDR1 ENHRY, CDR2 SYGVKD. Trimming stripped 0 bases from V and 0 bases from J, with 12 bases between. The CDR3 is made up of 16 amino acids. The CDR3 sequence: CAISESLGGASYEQYF. In DNA form, the CDR3 reads TGTGCCATCAGTGAGTCGTTAGGAGGGGCCTCCTACGAGCAGTACTTC.

The chain uses TRBV14 and TRBJ2-7; no clear D. Germline CDR1 reads SGHDN; CDR2 reads FVKESK. CDR3 length equals 12 residues. The V end lost 5 bases, the J end lost 3 bases, and 8 bases lay between the germline ends. The CDR3 is CASSSESYEQYF. In DNA form, the CDR3 reads TGTGCCAGCAGCTCCGAGAGCTACGAGCAGTACTTC.

The rearrangement uses TRBV5-1 and TRBJ1-2; the D is unclear. Germline V lookup: CDR1 SGHRS, CDR2 YFSETQ. The CDR3 totals 13 residues. The V and J ends lost 1 base and 4 bases respectively, with 8 bases between them. CDR3 loop: CASSLSSTYGYTF. For the CDR3, the DNA is TGCGCCAGCAGCTTGAGCAGCACCTATGGCTACACCTTC.

In this sample, this clonotype turned up a few times. The chain combines TRBV20-1 with TRBJ2-7; tentatively, D is TRBD2 (5 bases). V gave up 1 base and J gave up 3 bases, with 10 bases separating them. CDR3 length: 13 residues. Germline CDR1 and CDR2: DFQATT and SNEGSKA (reference sequence). The DNA for the CDR3 is TGCAGTGCTAGAGGGACCAGCGGCTACGAGCAGTACTTC. This translates into CSARGTSGYEQYF.

The chain carries TRBV5-6 and TRBJ2-7, with 8 bases lining up with TRBD2. Germline V gene data show CDR1 as SGHDT and CDR2 as YYEEEE. This CDR3 contains 14 residues. V lost 4 bases, J lost 5 bases, and 8 bases stayed unmatched. DNA of the CDR3: TGTGCCAGCAGCCGGGCAGCGGGGGTCGACGAGCAGTACTTC. It translates to CASSRAAGVDEQYF.

V is TRBV29-1 and J is TRBJ1-5, with TRBD1 identical over 7 bases. Trimming at V came to 6 bases and at J to 1 base, leaving 3 bases not matched to a gene. This CDR3 region has 13 residues. Germline CDR1 and CDR2: SQVTM and ANQGSEA. CDR3 nucleotide sequence: TGCAGCGTGTTGACAGGGAGCAATCAGCCCCAGCATTTT. It encodes CSVLTGSNQPQHF. Full variable domain (outside the CDR3, taken from reference TRBV29-1 and TRBJ1-5): SAVISQKPSRDICQRGTSLTIQCQVDSQVTMMFWYRQQPGQSLTLIATANQGSEATYESGFVIDKFPISRPNLTFSTLTVSNMSPEDSSIYLCSVLTGSNQPQHFGDGTRLSIL.

The chain carries TRBV20-1 and TRBJ2-7; D possibly corresponds to TRBD2 (5 bases). Between the trimmed V and J ends, which lost 1 base and 0 bases, there was a span of 13 bases. The CDR3 extends over 15 amino acids. Germline values: CDR1 DFQATT, CDR2 SNEGSKA (reference sequence). CDR3 nucleotide sequence: TGCAGTGCTAGAGTAGATTGGGAGAGCTCCTACGAGCAGTACTTC. Translated, it gives CSARVDWESSYEQYF.

This clonotype was counted many times. The V and J genes are TRBV7-8 and TRBJ1-1, with 11 nucleotides matching TRBD1. The germline CDR1 and CDR2 sequences are SGHVS and FQNEAQ. The CDR3 is 16 amino acids. Trimming took 5 bases from V and 4 from J; bases not matched to a gene: 9. This CDR3 reads CASSRGQGAWGTEAFF. CDR3 bases: TGTGCCAGCAGCCGCGGACAGGGGGCATGGGGCACTGAAGCTTTCTTT.

CDR3 coding DNA: TGTGCCGAGACAGGGGGCATTCTTCCAGAGACCCAGTACTTC. Amino acid sequence: CAETGGILPETQYF. The chain is built from TRBV2 and TRBJ2-5, with 10 bases aligning to TRBD1. Looked up from germline, CDR1 is SNHLY and CDR2 is FYNNEI. Trimming cost V 11 bases and J 4 bases; bases outside gene matches: 10. The CDR3 is made up of 14 amino acids.

This clonotype has just a few counts. The chain has TRBV2 and TRBJ2-7; D could derive from TRBD1 or TRBD2 (7 bases each). The CDR3 covers 15 residues. V was shortened by 10 bases and J by 2 bases, with 21 bases between the two germline ends. The V gene's germline CDR1 is SNHLY and CDR2 FYNNEI. In nucleotides, the CDR3 is TGTGCCACCCCGAGTCCCAGGGGGGGAACCTACGAGCAGTACTTC. Protein: CATPSPRGGTYEQYF.

This clonotype was counted only a few times. The chain combines TRBV28 with TRBJ2-7, with D possibly TRBD1 on 7 matching bases. Germline V gene sequence: CDR1 MDHEN, CDR2 SYDVKM. V lost 8 bases and J 3 bases, leaving 20 bases between the germline ends. This CDR3 contains 15 residues. The CDR3 sequence: CASFQSEGAIYEQYF. Here the CDR3 DNA reads TGTGCCAGCTTCCAATCGGAGGGGGCGATCTACGAGCAGTACTTC.